The sequence of this TCR beta chain was determined in a study of regulatory T cells in long-lasting Graves disease. The CDR3 covers 14 residues. V shed 4 bases and J shed 3 bases, with 9 bases lying between them. Germline V gene sequence: CDR1 SNHLY, CDR2 FYNNEI. Time point denoted: newly diagnosed GD, antithyroid drugs for less than 3 months. PBMC-extracted RNA yielded the TCR library. With iRepertoire HTBI primers and Arm-PCR of CDR3 regions, TCR beta libraries were built. TCRdb analysed the multiplex PCR reads with MiXCR anew, one entry per CDR3 protein. Of some 250,000 distinct CDR3 sequences listed, approximately 20% were seen once; the top ten hold 11% to 15%. This clonotype was observed at least ten times. Its specificity is unknown. General observations from the study: Persistent disease was characterized by preferential usage of TRBV28, TRBJ1-2 and TRBJ2-5. Persistent patients had more shared public clonotypes (around 3,000) than new patients (about 920).

These data were also reused for a study on T cells in Graves' hyperthyroidism and ophthalmopathy. That report notes: Graves' hyperthyroidism showing no ophthalmopathy progression within 18 months was considered stable.

The genes are TRBV2 and TRBJ2-2; D could derive from TRBD1 or TRBD2 (5 bases each). Specimen: peripheral blood mononuclear cells (PBMCs), collected at new diagnosis, from a patient treated with antithyroid drugs. The origin of this receptor is a woman aged 25 to 39 with Graves disease. The chain's CDR3 is CASSARDDTGELFF. CDR3 sequence (DNA): TGTGCCAGCAGTGCCAGGGACGACACCGGGGAGCTGTTTTTT.